The T cell receptor beta chain under discussion was sequenced for a study of T cells after yellow fever vaccination. About the study: Fractions low in cell number were prepared with SMART-Seq v4 Ultra Low Input.

Germline V lookup: CDR1 LGHDT, CDR2 YNNKEL (reference sequence). The CDR3 consists of 20 residues. V lost 0 bases and J 1 base, leaving 23 bases between the germline ends. Study-wide points: Abundant bulk-derived clonotypes could contaminate FACS-sorted repertoires. Relatively few clonotypes were ones that appeared in both CD4 and CD8 compartments.

UMIs and a universal primer site were added when TCR cDNA was made by 5'RACE template switching. MiXCR, applied by TCRdb to the 5' RACE reads, yields one record per CDR3 protein. This table holds some 600,000 distinct CDR3 sequences, roughly 12% found once. This clonotype was seen more than once but under ten times. Antigen unknown. The chain has TRBV3-1 and TRBJ2-3; D might be TRBD1 or TRBD2, each matching 5 bases. The clonotype was recovered from a man aged 25-45 years who received the YFV17D yellow fever vaccine. Sequenced here: PBMCs, sampled on the day of the yellow fever booster vaccination. The CDR3 DNA follows: TGTGCCAGCAGCCAAGACATGGCCCGGGACCCCCCCTCAGGCACAGATACGCAGTATTTT. Translating gives CASSQDMARDPPSGTDTQYF.